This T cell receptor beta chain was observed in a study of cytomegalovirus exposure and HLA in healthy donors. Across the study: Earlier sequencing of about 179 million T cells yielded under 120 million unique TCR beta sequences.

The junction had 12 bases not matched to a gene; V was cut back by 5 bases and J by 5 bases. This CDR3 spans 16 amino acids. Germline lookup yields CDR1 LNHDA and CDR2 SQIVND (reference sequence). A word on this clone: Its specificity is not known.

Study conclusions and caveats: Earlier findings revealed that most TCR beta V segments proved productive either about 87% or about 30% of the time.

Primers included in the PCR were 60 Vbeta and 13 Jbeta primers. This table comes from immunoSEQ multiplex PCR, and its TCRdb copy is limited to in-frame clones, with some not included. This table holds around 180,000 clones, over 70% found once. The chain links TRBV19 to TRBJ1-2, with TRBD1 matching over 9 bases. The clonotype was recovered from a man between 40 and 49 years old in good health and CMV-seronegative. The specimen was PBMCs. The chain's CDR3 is CASSDETGGPLYGYTF. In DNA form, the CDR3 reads TGTGCCAGTAGTGATGAAACAGGGGGCCCTCTTTATGGCTACACCTTC.